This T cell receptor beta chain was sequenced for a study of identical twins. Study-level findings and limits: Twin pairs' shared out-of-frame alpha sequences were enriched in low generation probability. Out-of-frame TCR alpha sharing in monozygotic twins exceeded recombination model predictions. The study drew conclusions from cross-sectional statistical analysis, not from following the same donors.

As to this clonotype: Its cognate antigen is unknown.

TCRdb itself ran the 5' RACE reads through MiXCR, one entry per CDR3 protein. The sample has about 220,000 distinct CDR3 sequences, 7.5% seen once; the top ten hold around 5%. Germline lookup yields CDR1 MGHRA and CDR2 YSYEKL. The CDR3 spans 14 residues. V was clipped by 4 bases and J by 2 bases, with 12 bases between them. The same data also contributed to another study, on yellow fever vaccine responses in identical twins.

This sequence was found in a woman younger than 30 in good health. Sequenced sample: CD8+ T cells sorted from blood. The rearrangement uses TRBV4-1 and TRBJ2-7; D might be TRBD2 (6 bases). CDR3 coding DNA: TGCGCCAGCAGCCCGGAGCGGGCCGCCTACGAGCAGTACTTC. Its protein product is CASSPERAAYEQYF.